This TCR beta chain originates from a study of beta chain features in type 1 diabetes. Overall study context: Similarity in age, gender and cell yields was seen between patients and healthy donors. Examination covered roughly 100,000,000 sorted cells spanning all samples. Study findings and constraints: All four CD4+ subsets of Type 1 diabetes patients contained TCRB CDR3s that were moderately but significantly shorter. Compared to healthy donors, patients appeared to have naive, central memory and Treg TCRB repertoires that were more alike.

Sequenced material consisted of expressed TCRB transcripts (all of the isolated RNA was reverse transcribed). The protocol was immunoSEQ multiplex PCR, while the TCRdb copy is restricted to in-frame clones and leaves out a portion. The sample shows 640,000 or so clones, 13% of them seen only once. Turning to this clone: Its antigen remains unidentified. Different DNA sequences within this sample yield the same CDR3.

V was pared by 0 bases and J by 6 bases, with 9 bases between. The CDR3 spans 13 residues. Germline assignment: CDR1 GTSNPN and CDR2 SVGIG (reference sequence). The TCR comes from a man between 18 and 29 years old with type 1 diabetes. The sequencing input was naive CD4+ T cells from blood. This chain connects TRBV30 to TRBJ1-5; no clear D gene. CDR3 in DNA: TGTGCCTGGAGTGTACGTGACGGTCAGCCCCAGCATTTT. This sequence encodes CAWSVRDGQPQHF.